Given below is one T cell receptor (beta chain) in context. Its target is not known. Trimming at V came to 3 bases and at J to 6 bases, leaving 10 bases not matched to a gene. The length of the CDR3 is 15 residues. Germline CDR1 and CDR2: DFQATT and SNEGSKA (reference sequence). This table comes from immunoSEQ multiplex PCR, and its TCRdb copy is limited to in-frame clones, with some not included. Altogether about 190,000 clones are present, 90% to 95% being singletons, with the ten largest covering about 9.2%. The source of the sample is a study of T cell responses to AZD1222 COVID-19 vaccine. Study-wide results and caveats: Clonal diversity was possibly underestimated, and white British individuals and females predominated among donors. The breadth and depth of Spike-specific TCRs increased once two AZD1222 doses had been given. The repertoires were collected only after the peak T cell response. As reported, nearly half of all spike-specific TCRs target variant regions that are unmutated.

The chain combines TRBV20-1 with TRBJ2-7; 11 bases are shared with TRBD2. The receptor's source is an adult in good health. The sample consisted of peripheral blood, taken on day 0 of AZD1222 vaccination. CDR3 region: CSASGLAGGGGEQYF. CDR3 nucleotide sequence: TGCAGTGCTAGTGGTCTAGCGGGAGGAGGGGGCGAGCAGTACTTC.